The 25 T cell receptor beta chains given below trace back to one sample, sequenced in a study of identical twins. TCRdb recomputed calls from the 5' RACE reads with MiXCR, one row per CDR3 protein. The sample holds 1,800,000 or so distinct CDR3 sequences, 32% seen once. Sequencing was carried out using cord blood. These receptors were collected from a newborn girl in good health.

This chain links TRBV7-7 with TRBJ2-3; unclear D gene. Trimming stripped 6 bases from V and 0 bases from J, with 13 bases between. The germline V gene encodes CDR1 SSHAT and CDR2 FNYEAQ (reference sequence). The CDR3 consists of 15 residues. CDR3 region: CASSPGRASTDTQYF. The CDR3 region has the DNA TGTGCCAGCAGTCCAGGACGAGCGAGCACAGATACGCAGTATTTT.

This sequence joins TRBV5-1 and TRBJ2-1, with 11 bases lining up with TRBD2. This CDR3 comprises 17 residues. Unmatched junction bases numbered 12, after V lost 4 bases and J lost 6 bases. Germline assignment: CDR1 SGHRS and CDR2 YFSETQ. The DNA of the CDR3 is TGCGCCAGCAGCCCGATAGCGGGAGGGCCGCAGGGCAATGAGCAGTTCTTC. It yields the protein CASSPIAGGPQGNEQFF. The entire variable domain, with the rest obtained from reference TRBV5-1 and TRBJ2-1, is as follows: KAGVTQTPRYLIKTRGQQVTLSCSPISGHRSVSWYQQTPGQGLQFLFEYFSETQRNKGNFPGRFSGRQFSNSRSEMNVSTLELGDSALYLCASSPIAGGPQGNEQFFGPGTRLTVL.

This clonotype was recorded a few times. The chain joins TRBV29-1 to TRBJ1-2, with 7 positions matching TRBD1. The CDR3 totals 15 residues. The J segment lost 8 bases and the V segment lost 2 bases, leaving 14 bases of the junction unmatched. CDR1 is SQVTM, CDR2 ANQGSEA, per germline. The CDR3 protein is CSVEPLEHRGWGYTF. The CDR3 DNA follows: TGCAGCGTTGAACCTCTTGAACACAGGGGCTGGGGCTACACCTTC.

The V call is TRBV20-1, the J call TRBJ2-4; 9 bases are shared with TRBD1. The last part of the DNA fits TRBJ2-7 better; the J call may be wrong. Looked up from germline, CDR1 is DFQATT and CDR2 is SNEGSKA (reference sequence). This CDR3 comprises 15 residues. CDR3 protein: CSARAQGQGPYEQYF. CDR3 coding DNA: TGCAGTGCTAGAGCCCAGGGACAGGGTCCTTACGAGCAGTACTTC.

The CDR3 spells CASSEKITSGSSYEQYF. In DNA, the CDR3 is TGTGCCAGCAGTGAAAAGATAACTAGCGGGAGCTCCTACGAGCAGTACTTC. This chain joins TRBV25-1 and TRBJ2-7; 11 bases fit TRBD2. The trim removed 2 bases at V and 0 bases at J, leaving 6 bases unmatched. Germline-derived CDR1 and CDR2 are MGHDK and SYGVNS. CDR3 length equals 17 residues.

With respect to this clonotype: The junction and the germline gene differ at one end; a read error may be behind it. The V gene is TRBV13, the J gene TRBJ2-1; TRBD2 agrees at 7 bases. Per the germline V gene, CDR1 is PRHDT and CDR2 is FYEKMQ (reference sequence). The CDR3 consists of 16 residues. The CDR3 here is CASSLLGGGPYSEQFF. DNA for the CDR3: TGTGCCAGCAGCTTACTTGGGGGAGGGCCTTACAGTGAGCAGTTCTTC.

The chain links TRBV4-1 to TRBJ1-5; TRBD1 might be the D (6 bases). This CDR3 has 16 amino acids. Germline CDR1 is MGHRA and CDR2 is YSYEKL. Trimming left V 0 bases short and J 7 bases short, with 16 bases between. CDR3 protein: CASSQDLPGARQPQHF. In DNA form, the CDR3 reads TGCGCCAGCAGCCAAGATCTTCCGGGGGCAAGACAGCCCCAGCATTTT.

This chain uses TRBV20-1 with TRBJ2-6; D not certain. Germline V gives CDR1 DFQATT, CDR2 SNEGSKA (reference sequence). CDR3 size: 14 residues. Trimming took off 4 bases at V and 0 bases at J, with 7 bases between the two ends. CDR3 region: CSANPNSGANVLTF. As DNA, the CDR3 is TGCAGTGCTAATCCGAACTCTGGGGCCAACGTCCTGACTTTC.

The chain carries TRBV20-1 and TRBJ2-5, with 7 bases lining up with TRBD1. In germline, CDR1 is DFQATT, CDR2 SNEGSKA (reference sequence). The CDR3 totals 14 residues. Trimming took 2 bases from V and 5 from J; bases not matched to a gene: 8. CDR3 protein: CSARFTTGSETQYF. CDR3 nucleotides: TGCAGTGCTAGATTTACGACAGGGAGTGAGACCCAGTACTTC.

There are many counts of this clonotype. The chain joins TRBV11-2 to TRBJ2-1; TRBD1 might be the D (6 bases). Germline V gene lookup returns CDR1 SGHAT and CDR2 FQNNGV. The CDR3 spans 12 residues. V was shortened by 10 bases and J by 4 bases, with 11 bases between the two germline ends. CDR3 amino acids: CATEGVYNEQFF. DNA of the CDR3: TGTGCCACAGAGGGGGTTTACAATGAGCAGTTCTTC.

Many counts were recorded for this clonotype. The rearrangement uses TRBV2 and TRBJ1-1; D uncertain. From germline, CDR1 is SNHLY and CDR2 FYNNEI. V lost 6 bases and J lost 2, with 10 bases in between. CDR3 size: 13 residues. The CDR3: CASSAGTNTEAFF. CDR3 DNA sequence: TGTGCCAGCAGCGCGGGAACCAACACTGAAGCTTTCTTT.

The chain couples TRBV5-4 to TRBJ1-4; D is uncertain. Trimming took off 4 bases at V and 7 bases at J, with 17 bases between the two ends. Germline V gives CDR1 SGHNT, CDR2 YYREEE (reference sequence). This CDR3 comprises 15 residues. This chain's CDR3 is CASSKRPTNGEKLFF. As DNA, the CDR3 is TGTGCCAGCAGCAAGAGACCCACTAATGGTGAAAAACTGTTTTTT.

A remark on this clonotype: A much more abundant neighbour one base away suggests this may be a read error. V gene TRBV10-3 combines with J gene TRBJ2-7; D gene unclear. Germline V CDR1 and CDR2: ENHRY, SYGVKD. The CDR3 contains 14 residues. The CDR3: CAIRESPSSAEQYF. The CDR3 nucleotides read TGTGCCATCAGGGAGTCACCCAGTAGTGCCGAGCAGTACTTC.

V is TRBV3-1 and J is TRBJ2-4; D gene ambiguous. The better agreement between TRBJ2-5 and the DNA end casts doubt on the J call. The length of the CDR3 is 14 residues. CDR1 is LGHDT and CDR2 is YNNKEL in the germline V gene (reference sequence). The CDR3 DNA reads TGTGCCAGCAGCCAAGGAGTGGGGCAAGAGACCCAGTACTTC. This translates into CASSQGVGQETQYF.

The genes are TRBV2 and TRBJ2-2; D unresolved. The CDR3 sequence is 14 residues long. The V gene's germline CDR1 is SNHLY and CDR2 FYNNEI. The V and J ends lost 4 bases and 7 bases respectively, with 13 bases between them. CDR3 in amino acids: CASSAGPIVGELFF. DNA for the CDR3: TGTGCCAGCAGTGCCGGGCCAATCGTCGGGGAGCTGTTTTTT.

J is TRBJ1-6 and V is TRBV28; D remains unclear. Trimming removed 8 bases from V and 9 bases from J, with 20 bases in between. CDR1 and CDR2 from the germline V gene are MDHEN and SYDVKM. This CDR3 comprises 15 residues. The DNA for the CDR3 is TGTGCCAGCCTCGATAGCCCACACGTACCTTCACCCCTCCACTTT. This codes for CASLDSPHVPSPLHF.

The genes are TRBV9 and TRBJ2-1, with a weak D call TRBD1 (6 bases). This CDR3 has 11 residues. CDR1 is SGDLS, CDR2 YYNGEE, per germline. V was pared by 4 bases and J by 15 bases, with 14 bases between. The CDR3 bases are TGTGCCAGCAGCACCTCAGGGGTGCCGTTCTTC. It translates to CASSTSGVPFF.

The J gene is TRBJ2-3, the V gene TRBV28, with 9 bases fitting TRBD1. This CDR3 region has 14 residues. CDR1 is MDHEN and CDR2 is SYDVKM in the germline V gene. With V trimmed by 11 bases and J by 2 bases, 8 bases remained unmatched. The CDR3 nucleotides are TGTGCCGGAGTCCGGGACAGGGACACAGATACGCAGTATTTT. It specifies CAGVRDRDTDTQYF.

V gene TRBV27 combines with J gene TRBJ1-4; a weak D match, TRBD1 (5 bases). This CDR3 is 15 amino acids long. Germline assignment: CDR1 MNHEY and CDR2 SMNVEV (reference sequence). With 5 bases removed from V and 7 bases from J, the gap between germline ends came to 17 bases. The CDR3 here is CASSGREGPGEKLFF. DNA of the CDR3: TGTGCCAGCAGTGGCCGAGAGGGGCCGGGTGAAAAACTGTTTTTT.

The genes are TRBV4-2 and TRBJ1-5; D is unresolved. CDR3 length: 14 amino acids. V dropped 3 bases and J dropped 6 bases, with 12 bases sitting between them. CDR1 is LGHNA, CDR2 YNFKEQ, per germline. CDR3 in amino acids: CASSHPTRGQPQHF. CDR3 nucleotide sequence: TGTGCCAGCAGCCATCCGACCCGGGGTCAGCCCCAGCATTTT.

V gene TRBV5-5 combines with J gene TRBJ2-1; D might be TRBD1 (6 bases). From germline, CDR1 is SGHKS and CDR2 YYEKEE (reference sequence). The CDR3 length is 17 residues. V was cut by 4 bases and J by 4 bases, with 21 bases left in between. Written as DNA, the CDR3 is TGTGCCAGCAGCCCGACCCGAGGACAGCCAACTTACAATGAGCAGTTCTTC. It codes for CASSPTRGQPTYNEQFF.

In its sample, this clonotype was seen a few times. J is TRBJ2-1 and V is TRBV3-1; TRBD2 aligns across 14 bases. V shed 1 base, J shed 0 bases, and the junction held 5 bases outside the gene matches. The CDR3 has 19 residues. In germline, CDR1 is LGHDT, CDR2 YNNKEL (reference sequence). CDR3 sequence (DNA): TGTGCCAGCAGCCAAGGACTAGCGGGGGGGTCGAGCTCCTACAATGAGCAGTTCTTC. Amino acids: CASSQGLAGGSSSYNEQFF.

On this clonotype itself: The germline gene is not matched at one end of the junction; a read error may be the cause. This sequence joins TRBV10-1 and TRBJ2-1; D assignment may be TRBD1 or TRBD2 (5 bases each). This CDR3 region has 16 residues. The germline V gene encodes CDR1 WNHNN and CDR2 SYGVQD (reference sequence). The CDR3 DNA reads TGCGCCGGCAGTGAGTTCGCCGGGACCGTCGTTGGGGAGCAGTTCTTC. It translates to CAGSEFAGTVVGEQFF.

This clonotype appeared many times. The chain links TRBV12-3 or TRBV12-4 to TRBJ2-1; 10 positions match TRBD2. The CDR3 is 15 residues long. After removal of 4 bases from V and 2 bases from J, the junction contained 2 bases not matched to a gene. CDR3 in DNA: TGTGCCAGCAGTTCTAGCGGGGGACCCTACAATGAGCAGTTCTTC. As protein: CASSSSGGPYNEQFF.

This clonotype has at least ten counts. The V and J genes are TRBV12-3 or TRBV12-4 and TRBJ2-5; D is unclear. V lost 0 bases, J lost 4 bases, and 18 bases lay in between. The CDR3 totals 17 residues. The CDR3 loop is CASSLASARTDRETQYF. The CDR3 DNA follows: TGTGCCAGCAGTTTAGCGTCAGCCAGGACGGACCGAGAGACCCAGTACTTC.